The rows below give T cell receptor beta chains drawn from one sample of a study of PD-1 blockade in classical Hodgkin lymphoma. Using immunoSEQ multiplex PCR, the repertoire was profiled, and TCRdb retains in-frame clones only, with some absent. The top ten clones hold roughly 2.6% of a sample with 89,000 or so clones, about 93% of them seen once. This sample comprised peripheral blood mononuclear cells (PBMCs), obtained before the second cycle of nivolumab. The receptors stem from a human donor with classical Hodgkin lymphoma. Both conserved end residues are part of each CDR3. Fields, in order: V gene, D gene, CDR3 length, clone size, J gene, CDR3 protein, CDR3 DNA. A D gene is named only where the DNA matches it firmly. Clone sizes are given selectively: once, few, many, or a class where the clone is expanded.

v_call: TRBV5-4
d_call: -
cdr3_length: 15
clone_size: -
j_call: TRBJ2-1
cdr3_aa: CASSLTSTSYNEQFF
cdr3_nt: TGTGCCAGCAGCTTGACTAGCACCTCCTACAATGAGCAGTTCTTC

v_call: TRBV5-4
d_call: TRBD2
cdr3_length: 16
clone_size: -
j_call: TRBJ2-1
cdr3_aa: CASSSATSGRGNEQFF
cdr3_nt: TGTGCCAGCAGCTCGGCAACTAGCGGGAGGGGAAATGAGCAGTTCTTC

v_call: TRBV30
d_call: -
cdr3_length: 12
clone_size: -
j_call: TRBJ2-7
cdr3_aa: CAWRLYKYEQYF
cdr3_nt: TGTGCCTGGAGGCTCTACAAATACGAGCAGTACTTC

v_call: TRBV5-5
d_call: TRBD1
cdr3_length: 16
clone_size: -
j_call: TRBJ2-2
cdr3_aa: CASSFPGGYRTGELFF
cdr3_nt: TGTGCCAGCAGCTTTCCAGGGGGCTACAGGACCGGGGAGCTGTTTTTT

v_call: TRBV28
d_call: TRBD1
cdr3_length: 16
clone_size: -
j_call: TRBJ1-5
cdr3_aa: CASSSPGQGPYQPQHF
cdr3_nt: TGTGCCAGCAGTTCCCCAGGACAGGGCCCTTATCAGCCCCAGCATTTT

v_call: TRBV15
d_call: TRBD1
cdr3_length: 15
clone_size: few
j_call: TRBJ1-3
cdr3_aa: CATSSRDSSGNTIYF
cdr3_nt: TGTGCCACCAGCAGCCGGGACAGCTCTGGAAACACCATATATTTT

v_call: TRBV12-5
d_call: -
cdr3_length: 13
clone_size: -
j_call: TRBJ1-5
cdr3_aa: CASALGTEEPQHF
cdr3_nt: TGTGCTAGTGCCTTGGGTACCGAGGAGCCCCAGCATTTT

v_call: TRBV4-2
d_call: TRBD2
cdr3_length: 14
clone_size: -
j_call: TRBJ2-7
cdr3_aa: CASSSPGLGYEQYF
cdr3_nt: TGTGCCAGCAGCTCGCCGGGACTAGGGTACGAGCAGTACTTC

v_call: TRBV6-1
d_call: -
cdr3_length: 15
clone_size: -
j_call: TRBJ1-5
cdr3_aa: CASIVQGGGSQPQHF
cdr3_nt: TGTGCCAGCATTGTACAGGGAGGAGGAAGTCAGCCCCAGCATTTT

v_call: TRBV25-1
d_call: -
cdr3_length: 12
clone_size: -
j_call: TRBJ2-1
cdr3_aa: CASSAHRNEQFF
cdr3_nt: TGTGCCAGCAGTGCCCACAGGAATGAGCAGTTCTTC

v_call: TRBV2
d_call: -
cdr3_length: 13
clone_size: -
j_call: TRBJ2-1
cdr3_aa: CASRRDRDNEQFF
cdr3_nt: TGTGCCAGCAGGCGGGACAGAGATAATGAGCAGTTCTTC

v_call: TRBV7-8
d_call: TRBD1
cdr3_length: 15
clone_size: -
j_call: TRBJ1-5
cdr3_aa: CASSADRGGNQPQHF
cdr3_nt: TGTGCCAGCAGCGCCGACAGGGGTGGCAATCAGCCCCAGCATTTT

v_call: TRBV5-1
d_call: -
cdr3_length: 14
clone_size: -
j_call: TRBJ2-3
cdr3_aa: CASSLDGWADTQYF
cdr3_nt: TGCGCCAGCTCGCTAGACGGATGGGCAGATACGCAGTATTTT

v_call: TRBV7-6
d_call: -
cdr3_length: 15
clone_size: -
j_call: TRBJ1-3
cdr3_aa: CASSLTGDSGNTIYF
cdr3_nt: TGTGCCAGCAGCTTAACCGGCGACTCTGGAAACACCATATATTTT

v_call: TRBV30
d_call: -
cdr3_length: 15
clone_size: -
j_call: TRBJ2-2
cdr3_aa: CAWSTGISNTGELFF
cdr3_nt: TGTGCCTGGAGTACAGGGATTTCGAACACCGGGGAGCTGTTTTTT

v_call: TRBV12-5
d_call: -
cdr3_length: 13
clone_size: -
j_call: TRBJ2-7
cdr3_aa: CASGVLGPYEQYF
cdr3_nt: TGTGCTAGTGGTGTGCTCGGGCCCTACGAGCAGTACTTC

v_call: TRBV10-1
d_call: -
cdr3_length: 14
clone_size: -
j_call: TRBJ2-2
cdr3_aa: CASSWALNTGELFF
cdr3_nt: TGCGCCAGCAGTTGGGCCTTGAACACCGGGGAGCTGTTTTTT

v_call: TRBV6-5
d_call: -
cdr3_length: 14
clone_size: -
j_call: TRBJ2-6
cdr3_aa: CASSVEAGANVLTF
cdr3_nt: TGTGCCAGCAGTGTCGAGGCTGGGGCCAACGTCCTGACTTTC

v_call: TRBV6-1
d_call: -
cdr3_length: 14
clone_size: -
j_call: TRBJ1-2
cdr3_aa: CASSEPGEDYGYTF
cdr3_nt: TGTGCCAGCAGTGAACCAGGGGAGGACTATGGCTACACCTTC

v_call: TRBV10-1
d_call: TRBD1
cdr3_length: 15
clone_size: -
j_call: TRBJ1-2
cdr3_aa: CASSDYRGTSYGYTF
cdr3_nt: TGCGCCAGCAGTGACTACAGGGGGACAAGCTATGGCTACACCTTC

v_call: TRBV4-1
d_call: TRBD1
cdr3_length: 16
clone_size: -
j_call: TRBJ2-7
cdr3_aa: CASSQRSGTGGLPQYF
cdr3_nt: TGCGCCAGCAGCCAACGGTCCGGGACAGGAGGACTTCCTCAGTACTTC

v_call: TRBV7-9
d_call: -
cdr3_length: 14
clone_size: few
j_call: TRBJ1-2
cdr3_aa: CASSQGPSNYGYTF
cdr3_nt: TGTGCCAGCAGCCAAGGGCCATCTAACTATGGCTACACCTTC

v_call: TRBV10-3
d_call: -
cdr3_length: 14
clone_size: -
j_call: TRBJ2-1
cdr3_aa: CAISDRREGNEQFF
cdr3_nt: TGTGCCATCAGTGATAGGCGGGAAGGAAATGAGCAGTTCTTC

v_call: TRBV7-8
d_call: -
cdr3_length: 13
clone_size: -
j_call: TRBJ1-2
cdr3_aa: CASSRGGAYGYTF
cdr3_nt: TGTGCCAGCAGCCGCGGCGGGGCCTATGGCTACACCTTC

v_call: TRBV6-5
d_call: TRBD1
cdr3_length: 14
clone_size: -
j_call: TRBJ2-7
cdr3_aa: CASSPDRGSYEQYF
cdr3_nt: TGTGCCAGCAGCCCAGACAGGGGCTCCTACGAGCAGTACTTC

v_call: TRBV15
d_call: TRBD1
cdr3_length: 18
clone_size: -
j_call: TRBJ1-3
cdr3_aa: CATSSRGRDRYSGNTIYF
cdr3_nt: TGTGCCACCAGCTCCCGCGGGCGGGACAGATACTCTGGAAACACCATATATTTT

v_call: TRBV28
d_call: TRBD1
cdr3_length: 15
clone_size: -
j_call: TRBJ1-4
cdr3_aa: CASSPTDRRYEKLFF
cdr3_nt: TGTGCCAGCAGTCCAACGGACAGGCGATATGAAAAACTGTTTTTT

v_call: TRBV5-4
d_call: -
cdr3_length: 14
clone_size: once
j_call: TRBJ2-3
cdr3_aa: CASSLWGRTDTQYF
cdr3_nt: TGTGCCAGCAGCCTGTGGGGCCGCACAGATACGCAGTATTTT

v_call: TRBV7-9
d_call: -
cdr3_length: 13
clone_size: -
j_call: TRBJ1-1
cdr3_aa: CASSRRGNTEAFF
cdr3_nt: TGTGCCAGCAGCCGCCGCGGGAACACTGAAGCTTTCTTT

v_call: TRBV4-1
d_call: -
cdr3_length: 14
clone_size: -
j_call: TRBJ1-5
cdr3_aa: CASSQGGPHQPQHF
cdr3_nt: TGCGCCAGCAGCCAAGGGGGGCCCCATCAGCCCCAGCATTTT

v_call: TRBV27
d_call: -
cdr3_length: 13
clone_size: -
j_call: TRBJ2-6
cdr3_aa: CASSVFGANVLTF
cdr3_nt: TGTGCCAGCAGCGTTTTTGGGGCCAACGTCCTGACTTTC

v_call: TRBV5-5
d_call: TRBD1
cdr3_length: 17
clone_size: -
j_call: TRBJ2-1
cdr3_aa: CASSLPWGTGVYNEQFF
cdr3_nt: TGTGCCAGCAGCTTGCCCTGGGGGACAGGGGTCTACAATGAGCAGTTCTTC

v_call: TRBV10-3
d_call: -
cdr3_length: 14
clone_size: -
j_call: TRBJ2-1
cdr3_aa: CAISERDGKDEQFF
cdr3_nt: TGTGCCATCAGTGAAAGGGACGGAAAGGATGAGCAGTTCTTC

v_call: TRBV19
d_call: -
cdr3_length: 17
clone_size: -
j_call: TRBJ1-5
cdr3_aa: CASSIYIGASPNQPQHF
cdr3_nt: TGTGCCAGTAGTATCTATATAGGGGCCAGCCCTAATCAGCCCCAGCATTTT

v_call: TRBV4-1
d_call: TRBD2
cdr3_length: 16
clone_size: -
j_call: TRBJ2-5
cdr3_aa: CASSQGASGTTETQYF
cdr3_nt: TGCGCCAGCAGCCAAGGAGCCAGCGGGACCACAGAGACCCAGTACTTC

v_call: TRBV11-2
d_call: -
cdr3_length: 12
clone_size: -
j_call: TRBJ1-1
cdr3_aa: CASSLGVHEAFF
cdr3_nt: TGTGCCAGCAGCTTAGGTGTCCATGAAGCTTTCTTT

v_call: TRBV6-6
d_call: -
cdr3_length: 12
clone_size: -
j_call: TRBJ2-1
cdr3_aa: CASNDEEGEQFF
cdr3_nt: TGTGCCAGCAACGACGAGGAGGGTGAGCAGTTCTTC

v_call: TRBV7-9
d_call: TRBD1
cdr3_length: 14
clone_size: once
j_call: TRBJ2-7
cdr3_aa: CASSHRDRGPEQYF
cdr3_nt: TGTGCCAGCAGCCACCGGGACAGAGGGCCCGAGCAGTACTTC

v_call: TRBV19
d_call: TRBD1
cdr3_length: 14
clone_size: once
j_call: TRBJ1-5
cdr3_aa: CASSITGGNQPQHF
cdr3_nt: TGTGCCAGTAGTATAACAGGGGGGAATCAGCCCCAGCATTTT

v_call: TRBV6-5
d_call: -
cdr3_length: 15
clone_size: -
j_call: TRBJ1-2
cdr3_aa: CASSYSLDSNYGYTF
cdr3_nt: TGTGCCAGCAGTTACTCGCTGGACAGCAACTATGGCTACACCTTC

v_call: TRBV5-1
d_call: TRBD2
cdr3_length: 16
clone_size: -
j_call: TRBJ2-5
cdr3_aa: CASSLRLAVYQETQYF
cdr3_nt: TGCGCCAGCAGCTTGAGGCTAGCGGTATACCAAGAGACCCAGTACTTC

v_call: TRBV30
d_call: -
cdr3_length: 12
clone_size: -
j_call: TRBJ2-7
cdr3_aa: CASTTGLYEQYF
cdr3_nt: TGTGCCTCGACCACGGGGCTCTACGAGCAGTACTTC

v_call: TRBV30
d_call: -
cdr3_length: 12
clone_size: -
j_call: TRBJ2-2
cdr3_aa: CAWSVNTGELFF
cdr3_nt: TGTGCCTGGAGTGTGAACACCGGGGAGCTGTTTTTT

v_call: TRBV7-9
d_call: -
cdr3_length: 14
clone_size: few
j_call: TRBJ2-2
cdr3_aa: CASSLDRRTGELFF
cdr3_nt: TGTGCCAGCAGCTTAGATAGGAGAACCGGGGAGCTGTTTTTT

v_call: TRBV6-6
d_call: -
cdr3_length: 15
clone_size: once
j_call: TRBJ2-7
cdr3_aa: CASNPAAAQGYEQYF
cdr3_nt: TGTGCCAGCAACCCCGCGGCGGCACAGGGCTACGAGCAGTACTTC

v_call: TRBV29-1
d_call: -
cdr3_length: 13
clone_size: once
j_call: TRBJ2-7
cdr3_aa: CSVARSIGSEQYF
cdr3_nt: TGCAGCGTTGCTCGGTCTATCGGGTCCGAGCAGTACTTC

v_call: TRBV18
d_call: -
cdr3_length: 15
clone_size: few
j_call: TRBJ2-7
cdr3_aa: CASSPQGGSYYEQYF
cdr3_nt: TGTGCCAGCTCACCCCAGGGTGGGTCGTACTACGAGCAGTACTTC

v_call: TRBV4-1
d_call: -
cdr3_length: 15
clone_size: few
j_call: TRBJ1-3
cdr3_aa: CASSQPTGSLRAIYF
cdr3_nt: TGCGCCAGCAGCCAACCCACAGGTTCTCTGAGGGCCATATATTTT

v_call: TRBV7-9
d_call: -
cdr3_length: 13
clone_size: -
j_call: TRBJ2-7
cdr3_aa: CASSPGLPYEQYF
cdr3_nt: TGTGCCAGCAGCCCTGGACTACCCTACGAGCAGTACTTC

v_call: TRBV5-1
d_call: -
cdr3_length: 13
clone_size: -
j_call: TRBJ2-3
cdr3_aa: CASSEGLVDTQYF
cdr3_nt: TGCGCCAGCAGCGAGGGCCTTGTAGATACGCAGTATTTT

v_call: TRBV2
d_call: TRBD1
cdr3_length: 15
clone_size: -
j_call: TRBJ1-2
cdr3_aa: CASRSGTGGAHGYTF
cdr3_nt: TGTGCCAGCAGGAGCGGGACAGGGGGCGCGCATGGCTACACCTTC

v_call: TRBV19
d_call: -
cdr3_length: 15
clone_size: -
j_call: TRBJ2-1
cdr3_aa: CASKWWQGDANEQFF
cdr3_nt: TGTGCCAGTAAGTGGTGGCAGGGAGACGCTAATGAGCAGTTCTTC